This T cell receptor (beta chain) was recorded in a study of T-cell memory formation after mild COVID-19. This CDR3 comprises 15 residues. CDR1 is SGHVS, CDR2 FQNEAQ, per germline. The V end was cut by 4 bases, the J end by 0 bases, with 9 bases between. TCRdb analysed the 5' RACE reads with MiXCR anew, one entry per CDR3 protein. The repertoire holds about 110,000 distinct CDR3 sequences, 18% seen once, with about 6% in the top ten. The table lists this clonotype with a few counts. The chain has TRBV7-8 and TRBJ2-2; the D gene is possibly TRBD2 (5 bases). The sequence came from a man aged 18 to 35 who had mild COVID-19 (a few samples of this study predate the infection). Cell type and time point are not known. Sequencing input: PBMCs or a T cell subset sorted from them (not recorded which). The CDR3: CASSSRGSNTGELFF. The CDR3 nucleotides read TGTGCCAGCAGCTCCCGGGGTTCGAACACCGGGGAGCTGTTTTTT.